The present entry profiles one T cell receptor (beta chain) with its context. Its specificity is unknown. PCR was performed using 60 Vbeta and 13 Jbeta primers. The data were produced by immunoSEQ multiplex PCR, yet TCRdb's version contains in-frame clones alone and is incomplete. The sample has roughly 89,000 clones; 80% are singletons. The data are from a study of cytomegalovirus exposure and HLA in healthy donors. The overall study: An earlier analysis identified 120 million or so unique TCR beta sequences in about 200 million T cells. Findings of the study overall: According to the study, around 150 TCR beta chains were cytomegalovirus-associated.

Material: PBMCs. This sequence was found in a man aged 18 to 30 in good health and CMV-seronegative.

CDR3 DNA: TGTGCCAGCAGCGGGACAGGGGTGACTGAAGCTTTCTTT. Amino acid sequence: CASSGTGVTEAFF. This chain connects TRBV7-8 to TRBJ1-1; the match to TRBD1 covers 10 bases. This CDR3 has 13 residues. The germline V gene encodes CDR1 SGHVS and CDR2 FQNEAQ. V shed 5 bases, J shed 5 bases, and the junction held 2 bases outside the gene matches.